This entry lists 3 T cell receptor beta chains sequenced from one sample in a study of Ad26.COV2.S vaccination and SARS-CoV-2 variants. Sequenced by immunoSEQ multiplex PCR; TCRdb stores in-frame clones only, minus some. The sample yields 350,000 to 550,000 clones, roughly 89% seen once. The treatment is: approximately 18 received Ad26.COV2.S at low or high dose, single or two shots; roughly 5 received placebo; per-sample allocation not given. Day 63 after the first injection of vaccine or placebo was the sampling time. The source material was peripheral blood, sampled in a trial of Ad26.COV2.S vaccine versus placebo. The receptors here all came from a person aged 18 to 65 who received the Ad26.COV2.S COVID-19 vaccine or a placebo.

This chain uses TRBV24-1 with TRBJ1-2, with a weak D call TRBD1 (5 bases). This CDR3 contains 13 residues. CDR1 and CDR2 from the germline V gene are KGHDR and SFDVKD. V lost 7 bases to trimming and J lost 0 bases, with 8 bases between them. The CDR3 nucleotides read TGTGCCACCAGGGACACTTCTAACTATGGCTACACCTTC. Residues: CATRDTSNYGYTF.

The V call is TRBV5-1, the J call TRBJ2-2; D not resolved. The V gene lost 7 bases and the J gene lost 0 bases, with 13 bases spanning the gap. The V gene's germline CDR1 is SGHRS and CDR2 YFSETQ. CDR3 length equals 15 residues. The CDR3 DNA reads TGCGCCAGCTGGGATTTGCCGACGAACACCGGGGAGCTGTTTTTT. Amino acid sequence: CASWDLPTNTGELFF. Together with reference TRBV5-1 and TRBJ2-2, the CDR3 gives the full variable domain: KAGVTQTPRYLIKTRGQQVTLSCSPISGHRSVSWYQQTPGQGLQFLFEYFSETQRNKGNFPGRFSGRQFSNSRSEMNVSTLELGDSALYLCASWDLPTNTGELFFGEGSRLTVL.

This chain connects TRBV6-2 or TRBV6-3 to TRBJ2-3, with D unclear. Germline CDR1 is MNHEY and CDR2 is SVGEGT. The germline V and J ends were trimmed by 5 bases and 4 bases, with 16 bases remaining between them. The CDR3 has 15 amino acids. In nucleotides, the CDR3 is TGTGCCAGCAGTGCCCTATCAGACTCACCAGATACGCAGTATTTT. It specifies CASSALSDSPDTQYF.